These T cell receptor beta chains were read from a single sample in a study of blood T cell repertoires in COVID-19. Produced via immunoSEQ multiplex PCR; TCRdb's table is partial and in-frame only. This sample carries some 220,000 clones, 75% to 85% of them seen once, and the ten largest clones take around 5.2%. Sequencing was carried out using peripheral blood. These receptors were obtained from a human donor in a cohort sampled during active COVID-19. The CDR3 runs from the conserved cysteine through the conserved F or W. Each record gives: V gene, clone size, J gene, D gene, CDR3 protein, CDR3 DNA. The D gene is left open where the match is weak. Clone size is not always given. Where it is, it says once, few, many or a class for expanded clones.

V: TRBV19
size: -
J: TRBJ2-1
D: TRBD1
CDR3: CASSIDGAGGLSEQFF
DNA: TGTGCCAGTAGTATAGATGGAGCAGGGGGCCTGAGTGAGCAGTTCTTC

V: TRBV6-4
size: -
J: TRBJ2-1
D: -
CDR3: CASSERSASSYNEQFF
DNA: TGTGCCAGCAGTGAAAGGAGCGCCAGCTCCTACAATGAGCAGTTCTTC

V: TRBV5-4
size: -
J: TRBJ1-4
D: -
CDR3: CASSPGLANEKLFF
DNA: TGTGCCAGCAGCCCAGGACTTGCTAATGAAAAACTGTTTTTT

V: TRBV5-1
size: -
J: TRBJ2-1
D: -
CDR3: CASSFAIEQFF
DNA: TGCGCCAGCAGCTTTGCTATTGAGCAGTTCTTC

V: TRBV5-6
size: -
J: TRBJ1-1
D: -
CDR3: CASSRSYRGTEAFF
DNA: TGTGCCAGCAGCCGGTCGTATCGGGGAACTGAAGCTTTCTTT

V: TRBV6-2/TRBV6-3
size: -
J: TRBJ1-5
D: -
CDR3: CASSPNLRNQPQHF
DNA: TGTGCCAGCAGTCCGAATCTACGCAATCAGCCCCAGCATTTT

V: TRBV20-1
size: -
J: TRBJ1-1
D: TRBD1
CDR3: CSASKGAIENTEAFF
DNA: TGCAGTGCTAGTAAGGGGGCAATCGAGAACACTGAAGCTTTCTTT

V: TRBV28
size: -
J: TRBJ2-1
D: -
CDR3: CASSLTSRNEQFF
DNA: TGTGCCAGCAGTCTTACTTCTAGGAATGAGCAGTTCTTC

V: TRBV11-2
size: -
J: TRBJ2-3
D: TRBD2
CDR3: CASSLEARGAGAAITDTQYF
DNA: TGTGCCAGCAGCTTAGAGGCCCGGGGCGCGGGAGCCGCTATCACAGATACGCAGTATTTT

V: TRBV9
size: -
J: TRBJ2-6
D: -
CDR3: CASSPGDLSGANVLTF
DNA: TGTGCCAGCAGCCCAGGGGATCTCTCTGGGGCCAACGTCCTGACTTTC

V: TRBV5-1
size: -
J: TRBJ1-3
D: -
CDR3: CASSTHTGFAGNTIYF
DNA: TGCGCCAGCAGCACACACACAGGGTTTGCTGGAAACACCATATATTTT

V: TRBV24-1
size: -
J: TRBJ2-7
D: -
CDR3: CATSDAGRSYEQYF
DNA: TGTGCCACCAGTGATGCCGGTCGTTCCTACGAGCAGTACTTC

V: TRBV5-8
size: -
J: TRBJ1-1
D: -
CDR3: CASSKGHNTEAFF
DNA: TGTGCCAGCAGCAAGGGACACAACACTGAAGCTTTCTTT

V: TRBV19
size: few
J: TRBJ1-4
D: -
CDR3: CASSTAGAQGITEKLFF
DNA: TGTGCCAGTAGTACGGCGGGGGCGCAGGGTATAACTGAAAAACTGTTTTTT

V: TRBV19
size: -
J: TRBJ1-3
D: -
CDR3: CASRERGSNTGNTIYF
DNA: TGTGCCAGTAGAGAGCGAGGATCAAATACTGGAAACACCATATATTTT

V: TRBV27
size: -
J: TRBJ1-3
D: -
CDR3: CASSPYSGNTIYF
DNA: TGTGCCAGCAGTCCTTACTCTGGAAACACCATATATTTT

V: TRBV27
size: once
J: TRBJ1-6
D: -
CDR3: CASSLGGLTSYNSPLHF
DNA: TGTGCCAGCAGTTTAGGGGGGTTGACCTCCTATAATTCACCCCTCCACTTT

V: TRBV30
size: -
J: TRBJ1-3
D: TRBD1
CDR3: CAWSPMGQLLFSGNTIYF
DNA: TGTGCCTGGAGTCCGATGGGACAGTTATTGTTTTCTGGAAACACCATATATTTT

V: TRBV5-5
size: -
J: TRBJ2-5
D: -
CDR3: CASSEWRQETQYF
DNA: TGTGCCAGCAGCGAATGGAGGCAAGAGACCCAGTACTTC

V: TRBV27
size: -
J: TRBJ2-1
D: TRBD1
CDR3: CASSGQGQGARNEQFF
DNA: TGTGCCAGCAGTGGACAGGGGCAGGGGGCGCGAAATGAGCAGTTCTTC

V: TRBV30
size: -
J: TRBJ1-1
D: TRBD1
CDR3: CAWRGQGNTEAFF
DNA: TGTGCCTGGAGGGGACAGGGGAACACTGAAGCTTTCTTT

V: TRBV5-1
size: -
J: TRBJ1-6
D: TRBD1
CDR3: CASSLGTGDSPLHF
DNA: TGCGCCAGCAGCTTAGGAACAGGGGATTCACCCCTCCACTTT

V: TRBV5-6
size: -
J: TRBJ1-1
D: -
CDR3: CASSPGPQMNTEAFF
DNA: TGTGCCAGCAGCCCTGGGCCGCAGATGAACACTGAAGCTTTCTTT

V: TRBV4-1
size: -
J: TRBJ2-5
D: -
CDR3: CASSRLVYQETQYF
DNA: TGCGCCAGCAGTCGACTCGTGTACCAAGAGACCCAGTACTTC

V: TRBV11-2
size: -
J: TRBJ2-1
D: -
CDR3: CASSLGTGTFYNEQFF
DNA: TGTGCCAGCAGCTTAGGGACTGGGACTTTCTACAATGAGCAGTTCTTC

V: TRBV28
size: -
J: TRBJ2-1
D: -
CDR3: CASSKDKMNEQFF
DNA: TGTGCCAGCAGTAAGGACAAGATGAATGAGCAGTTCTTC

V: TRBV27
size: -
J: TRBJ2-7
D: -
CDR3: CASRILASSSYEQYF
DNA: TGTGCCAGCAGGATCTTAGCTTCTAGCTCCTACGAGCAGTACTTC

V: TRBV6-4
size: -
J: TRBJ2-1
D: TRBD1
CDR3: CASSARTGSGGNEQFF
DNA: TGTGCCAGCAGTGCAAGGACGGGATCAGGGGGCAATGAGCAGTTCTTC

V: TRBV5-1
size: once
J: TRBJ1-2
D: -
CDR3: CASSLEEGEGYGYTF
DNA: TGCGCCAGCAGCTTGGAAGAAGGAGAGGGCTATGGCTACACCTTC

V: TRBV19
size: few
J: TRBJ1-1
D: TRBD1
CDR3: CASRRDSGTRLNTEAFF
DNA: TGTGCCAGTAGGCGGGACAGTGGCACCCGACTGAACACTGAAGCTTTCTTT

V: TRBV28
size: -
J: TRBJ1-1
D: -
CDR3: CASSPVQGYSFDEAFF
DNA: TGTGCCAGCAGTCCAGTGCAGGGGTATTCATTCGATGAAGCTTTCTTT

V: TRBV3-1/TRBV3-2
size: -
J: TRBJ1-1
D: TRBD1
CDR3: CASSRGTGSTEAFF
DNA: TGTGCCAGCAGCCGGGGGACAGGCTCCACTGAAGCTTTCTTT

V: TRBV27
size: -
J: TRBJ2-7
D: TRBD2
CDR3: CASSFGTTSYEQYF
DNA: TGTGCCAGCAGTTTCGGGACTACTTCCTACGAGCAGTACTTC

V: TRBV7-2
size: -
J: TRBJ2-3
D: TRBD1
CDR3: CASSYRDRGLKDTQYF
DNA: TGTGCCAGCAGCTACCGGGACAGGGGGCTCAAAGATACGCAGTATTTT

V: TRBV5-5
size: few
J: TRBJ2-7
D: -
CDR3: CASSLGQGIYEQYF
DNA: TGTGCCAGCAGCTTGGGGCAGGGGATCTACGAGCAGTACTTC

V: TRBV7-9
size: -
J: TRBJ2-1
D: TRBD1
CDR3: CASSHDRVPGNEQFF
DNA: TGTGCCAGCAGTCACGACAGGGTACCCGGCAATGAGCAGTTCTTC

V: TRBV10-2
size: -
J: TRBJ2-3
D: -
CDR3: CASGDYTDTQYF
DNA: TGCGCCAGCGGAGACTACACAGATACGCAGTATTTT

V: TRBV6-5
size: -
J: TRBJ2-7
D: TRBD2
CDR3: CASSRGGIYEQYF
DNA: TGTGCCAGCAGTCGGGGGGGGATCTACGAGCAGTACTTC

V: TRBV3-1/TRBV3-2
size: -
J: TRBJ2-1
D: -
CDR3: CASSQSWTGYNEQFF
DNA: TGTGCCAGCAGCCAATCCTGGACTGGTTACAATGAGCAGTTCTTC

V: TRBV5-5
size: -
J: TRBJ2-7
D: -
CDR3: CASSSGPGVGGEQYF
DNA: TGTGCCAGCAGCTCCGGACCGGGAGTTGGGGGAGAGCAGTACTTC

V: TRBV24-1
size: -
J: TRBJ2-7
D: -
CDR3: CATSARSQKPGSHEQYF
DNA: TGTGCCACCAGTGCCCGAAGCCAAAAACCGGGGTCCCACGAGCAGTACTTC

V: TRBV7-2
size: -
J: TRBJ1-1
D: TRBD1
CDR3: CASSLAPGGWTEAFF
DNA: TGTGCCAGCAGCTTAGCCCCAGGGGGTTGGACTGAAGCTTTCTTT

V: TRBV19
size: -
J: TRBJ1-1
D: TRBD1
CDR3: CASKGQLNTEAFF
DNA: TGTGCCAGCAAGGGACAGTTGAACACTGAAGCTTTCTTT

V: TRBV24-1
size: -
J: TRBJ1-1
D: -
CDR3: CATSDFRNTEAFF
DNA: TGTGCCACCAGTGATTTCAGGAACACTGAAGCTTTCTTT

V: TRBV28
size: -
J: TRBJ2-4
D: TRBD1
CDR3: CASSYYRGLAKNIQYF
DNA: TGTGCCAGCAGTTACTACAGGGGTCTAGCCAAAAACATTCAGTACTTC

V: TRBV25-1
size: -
J: TRBJ1-5
D: -
CDR3: CASSGVGDQPQHF
DNA: TGTGCCAGCAGCGGGGTTGGGGATCAGCCCCAGCATTTT

V: TRBV5-1
size: -
J: TRBJ1-2
D: -
CDR3: CASSSAAGGPDGYTF
DNA: TGCGCCAGCAGCTCCGCCGCGGGAGGGCCTGATGGCTACACCTTC

V: TRBV9
size: once
J: TRBJ2-2
D: TRBD1
CDR3: CASSDRGANTGELFF
DNA: TGTGCCAGCAGCGACAGGGGGGCGAACACCGGGGAGCTGTTTTTT

V: TRBV27
size: -
J: TRBJ2-7
D: TRBD2
CDR3: CASSFPGTSGVLREQYF
DNA: TGTGCCAGCAGTTTCCCTGGGACTAGCGGAGTTTTGAGGGAGCAGTACTTC

V: TRBV2
size: -
J: TRBJ1-4
D: -
CDR3: CASRPTTTNEKLFF
DNA: TGTGCCAGCAGACCTACCACAACTAATGAAAAACTGTTTTTT

V: TRBV28
size: -
J: TRBJ2-1
D: -
CDR3: CASSGSGQHYNEQFF
DNA: TGTGCCAGCAGTGGTAGCGGTCAACACTACAATGAGCAGTTCTTC

V: TRBV30
size: -
J: TRBJ1-4
D: TRBD1
CDR3: CAWSSPGGQGENEKLFF
DNA: TGTGCCTGGAGTTCTCCGGGGGGACAGGGAGAGAATGAAAAACTGTTTTTT

V: TRBV9
size: -
J: TRBJ2-1
D: -
CDR3: CASSLSRGQGMDEQFF
DNA: TGTGCCAGCAGCTTATCGCGGGGGCAGGGTATGGATGAGCAGTTCTTC

V: TRBV5-1
size: -
J: TRBJ2-5
D: TRBD1
CDR3: CASSSQGVWETQYF
DNA: TGCGCCAGCAGCTCACAGGGGGTCTGGGAGACCCAGTACTTC

V: TRBV10-3
size: -
J: TRBJ2-5
D: TRBD2
CDR3: CAISYGRQETQYF
DNA: TGTGCCATCAGCTACGGGAGGCAAGAGACCCAGTACTTC